The 8 T cell receptor beta chains below come from one sample, sequenced in a study of blood T cell repertoires in COVID-19. Data came from immunoSEQ multiplex PCR; TCRdb stores just in-frame clones and leaves some out. The sample records 130,000 to 150,000 clones, 80% to 90% being singletons. The sequencing sample was made of peripheral blood. All receptors come from a human donor with acute or convalescent COVID-19. The donor label of this sample is uncertain.

The gene calls are TRBV6-5 and TRBJ1-1; 8 positions agree with TRBD1. Germline V lookup: CDR1 MNHEY, CDR2 SVGAGI. This CDR3 is 14 amino acids long. V gave up 6 bases and J gave up 3 bases; unmatched junction bases: 6. CDR3 sequence: CASSPGQAHTEAFF. CDR3 in DNA: TGTGCCAGCAGCCCGGGACAGGCTCACACTGAAGCTTTCTTT.

V usage is TRBV5-1 and J usage is TRBJ1-2; no firm D call. This CDR3 region has 12 residues. CDR1 SGHRS and CDR2 YFSETQ come from the germline V gene. Trimming took 4 bases from V and 2 from J, leaving 6 bases between them. CDR3 sequence: CASSGGNYGYTF. The CDR3, as DNA: TGCGCCAGCAGCGGCGGGAACTATGGCTACACCTTC.

The chain carries TRBV10-3 and TRBJ1-1, with D possibly being TRBD1 (5 bases). The germline gives CDR1 ENHRY, CDR2 SYGVKD. V was clipped by 6 bases and J by 4 bases, with 15 bases between them. The CDR3 has 14 amino acids. The CDR3 DNA reads TGTGCCATCAGGTTGGAGGGGCATGGCACTGAAGCTTTCTTT. It yields the protein CAIRLEGHGTEAFF.

This sequence joins TRBV9 and TRBJ2-3; D not resolved. The V end lost 4 bases, the J end lost 1 base, and 19 bases lay between the germline ends. The CDR3 length is 17 residues. Germline lookup yields CDR1 SGDLS and CDR2 YYNGEE. The CDR3 region has the DNA TGTGCCAGCAGCCCGGTCCGGAGCCCCGAAGGCACAGATACGCAGTATTTT. It yields the protein CASSPVRSPEGTDTQYF.

The chain has TRBV30 and TRBJ1-6; tentatively, D is TRBD1 (6 bases). Deletions cut 5 bases from V and 0 bases from J, with 14 bases between. The CDR3 is made up of 16 amino acids. Looked up from germline, CDR1 is GTSNPN and CDR2 is SVGIG (reference sequence). Written as DNA, the CDR3 is TGTGCCTGGGGGGACACTCATCGCTCCTATAATTCACCCCTCCACTTT. Protein product: CAWGDTHRSYNSPLHF.

This clone was counted only a few times. The genes are TRBV5-1 and TRBJ2-5, with TRBD1 matching 9 bases. The V segment lost 5 bases and the J segment 4 bases; nucleotides outside the gene matches: 9. Germline loops: CDR1 SGHRS, CDR2 YFSETQ. The CDR3 has 15 amino acids. CDR3 coding DNA: TGCGCCAGCAGTTCTACCGGGACAGGGCGAGAGACCCAGTACTTC. Protein sequence: CASSSTGTGRETQYF.

The genes are TRBV5-1 and TRBJ1-4; D may be TRBD1 (5 bases). This CDR3 has 13 amino acids. V lost 0 bases to trimming and J lost 6 bases, with 6 bases between them. Germline V lookup: CDR1 SGHRS, CDR2 YFSETQ. The CDR3 loop reads CASSLGGDEKLFF. CDR3 nucleotide sequence: TGCGCCAGCAGCTTGGGGGGCGATGAAAAACTGTTTTTT.

The chain carries TRBV5-5 and TRBJ2-7; D is possibly TRBD1 (6 bases). V dropped 3 bases and J dropped 5 bases, with 12 bases sitting between them. CDR3 length equals 13 residues. Germline V CDR1 and CDR2: SGHKS, YYEKEE (reference sequence). CDR3 amino acids: CASSSTGLDEQYV. The CDR3 nucleotides are TGTGCCAGCAGCTCCACAGGGTTGGACGAGCAGTACGTC.